This T cell receptor beta chain was sequenced for a study of beta chain features in type 1 diabetes. As for the study in general: Patients and healthy donors were similar in age, gender and cell yields.

In this sample, this clone turned up a few times. What it binds is not known. Trimming removed 5 bases from V and 0 bases from J; junction bases left unmatched: 7. CDR1 is LNHDA, CDR2 SQIVND, per germline (reference sequence). CDR3 size: 17 residues. Expressed TCRB transcripts were sequenced because the isolated RNA had all been reverse transcribed beforehand. Read counts averaged around 3.9 million for samples of naive, central memory and regulatory T cells. Repertoires were generated with immunoSEQ multiplex PCR, while TCRdb's copy carries only in-frame clones and drops some. The table has 500,000 to 650,000 clones, roughly an eighth seen once. Study-level results: Moderate but significant shortening of TCRB CDR3s was recorded in all four CD4+ subsets from Type 1 diabetes patients. These data did not resolve whether HLA type affects TCRB rearrangement.

The material sequenced was naive CD4+ T cells from blood. This chain joins TRBV19 and TRBJ2-6; 7 bases align to TRBD1. The sequence was collected from a man aged 30-40 years with type 1 diabetes. This CDR3 reads CASSAWTGPSGANVLTF. The DNA for the CDR3 is TGTGCCAGTAGTGCCTGGACAGGACCCTCTGGGGCCAACGTCCTGACTTTC. Supplemented by reference TRBV19 and TRBJ2-6, the full variable domain reads DGGITQSPKYLFRKEGQNVTLSCEQNLNHDAMYWYRQDPGQGLRLIYYSQIVNDFQKGDIAEGYSVSREKKESFPLTVTSAQKNPTAFYLCASSAWTGPSGANVLTFGAGSRLTVL.